This TCR beta chain was documented in a study of blood T cell repertoires in COVID-19 (dated by TCRdb to the early 2020s). In the study overall: The collaborator samples originated in the United States, Italy and Spain and spanned the acute and convalescent phases of COVID-19. The samples were drawn from two sources: the first 160 participants of the ongoing ImmuneRACE study, and over 1,000 subjects contributed by 6 global collaborators. Where available, HLA class I and class II types were taken from metadata supplied by the sample provider and were not determined by assay-based typing. The material from the prospective study consisted of cDNA or gDNA derived from T cells, B-cell-depleted T cells, or PBMCs. The dataset comprised deeply sampled blood TCRbeta repertoires from subjects exposed to, actively infected with, or recovered from COVID-19. The repertoires were made available in a free public database intended to serve as a resource for research on the immune response to SARS-CoV-2. The sample metadata nearly always contained a de-identified subject ID, COVID-19 status, age in years and sex.

Each collaborating institution followed its own protocols to collect whole blood in K2EDTA tubes. For TCRbeta analysis, collaborators shipped samples as frozen whole blood, isolated PBMCs, or DNA extracted from either of those sample types. With regard to this clone: Its antigen specificity is not known. Base qualities are missing; no much larger clone stands one base away.

Broader findings and caveats from the paper: The amount of clinical and demographic metadata varied by source and participant and was provided uncurated.

Reading from cysteine to phenylalanine, the CDR3 counts 11 amino acids. Only the CDR3 DNA stays, 33 bases, in frame from base 1. Deletion took 4 bases off V and 8 bases off J, with a span of 9 bases between the germline ends. CDR1 is given as SQVTM and CDR2 as ANQGSEA, both from the germline V gene. TCRbeta CDR3 regions were amplified from genomic DNA by means of the immunoSEQ Assay, a bias-controlled multiplex PCR. Per the original workflow: The number of nucleated cells in each sample was estimated by amplification of reference gene primers within the assay. Sequence reads were collapsed and filtered to measure the absolute abundance of every unique TCRbeta CDR3 rearrangement. For each sample, productive Simpson clonality was calculated by taking the square root of Simpson's diversity index across productive rearrangements. Sourced from immuneACCESS, this table was stored by TCRdb with only in-frame sequences that have V and J called. A share of the clones is absent; for the studies checked, an unresolved V gene accounts for under half, and the remainder has no known explanation. The D gene and trimming were derived from the DNA, and the V and J assignments and clone size from that table. In all, the sample holds about 100,000 clones, and around 87% of those were seen once. Together, the top ten hold around 20% of the sample.

The receptor was isolated from a human donor in a cohort sampled during active COVID-19. The sequenced material came from peripheral blood. This receptor chain uses TRBV29-1 and TRBJ2-1; 5 matching bases give a weak D call of TRBD1. The DNA is TGCAGCGTTGCGCAGGGCGATGAGCAGTTCTTC. Translated, this is CSVAQGDEQFF.